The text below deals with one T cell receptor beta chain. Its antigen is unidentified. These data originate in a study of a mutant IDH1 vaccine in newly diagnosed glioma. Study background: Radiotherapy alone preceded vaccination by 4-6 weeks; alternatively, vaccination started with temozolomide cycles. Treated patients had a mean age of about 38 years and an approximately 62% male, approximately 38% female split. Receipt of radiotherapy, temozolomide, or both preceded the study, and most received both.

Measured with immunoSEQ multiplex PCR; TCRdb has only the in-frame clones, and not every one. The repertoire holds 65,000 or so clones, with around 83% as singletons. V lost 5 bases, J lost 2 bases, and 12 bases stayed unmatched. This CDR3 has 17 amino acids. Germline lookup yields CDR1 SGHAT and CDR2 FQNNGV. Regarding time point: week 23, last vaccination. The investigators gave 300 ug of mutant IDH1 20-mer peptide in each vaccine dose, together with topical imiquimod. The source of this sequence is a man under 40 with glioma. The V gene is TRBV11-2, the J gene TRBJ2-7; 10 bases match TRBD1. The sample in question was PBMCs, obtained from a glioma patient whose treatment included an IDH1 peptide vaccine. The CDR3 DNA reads TGTGCCAGCAGCACCGGGACAGGGGTGACAACGACCTACGAGCAGTACTTC. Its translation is CASSTGTGVTTTYEQYF. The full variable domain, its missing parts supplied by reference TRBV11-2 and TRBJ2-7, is EAGVAQSPRYKIIEKRQSVAFWCNPISGHATLYWYQQILGQGPKLLIQFQNNGVVDDSQLPKDRFSAERLKGVDSTLKIQPAKLEDSAVYLCASSTGTGVTTTYEQYFGPGTRLTVT.